This T cell receptor (beta chain) was documented in a study of quantifying T cell responses using KT2 cells. Study overall: RNA was reverse transcribed with TCR alpha and beta constant-region primers.

The cDNA 3' end received a ligated oligonucleotide with a UMI. The first PCR ran 4 to 5 cycles with an equimolar RC1.1 and RC1.2 beta primer mix. TCRdb fed the UMI-ligation and nested PCR reads into MiXCR, producing one record per CDR3 protein. The repertoire has tens of thousands of distinct CDR3 sequences, roughly 10% of them found once; the top ten carry about 10%. This clonotype was detected many times. V was cut by 2 bases and J by 2 bases, with 15 bases left in between. CDR3 size: 16 residues. Germline values: CDR1 MGHRA, CDR2 YSYEKL. The receptor comes from a human donor. J is TRBJ1-2 and V is TRBV4-1; no firm D call. The sequencing input was PBMCs spiked with cells of the T cell clone KT2. The CDR3 is CASSQNLLQSNYGYTF. DNA for the CDR3: TGCGCCAGCAGCCAAAACCTACTCCAATCCAACTATGGCTACACCTTC.